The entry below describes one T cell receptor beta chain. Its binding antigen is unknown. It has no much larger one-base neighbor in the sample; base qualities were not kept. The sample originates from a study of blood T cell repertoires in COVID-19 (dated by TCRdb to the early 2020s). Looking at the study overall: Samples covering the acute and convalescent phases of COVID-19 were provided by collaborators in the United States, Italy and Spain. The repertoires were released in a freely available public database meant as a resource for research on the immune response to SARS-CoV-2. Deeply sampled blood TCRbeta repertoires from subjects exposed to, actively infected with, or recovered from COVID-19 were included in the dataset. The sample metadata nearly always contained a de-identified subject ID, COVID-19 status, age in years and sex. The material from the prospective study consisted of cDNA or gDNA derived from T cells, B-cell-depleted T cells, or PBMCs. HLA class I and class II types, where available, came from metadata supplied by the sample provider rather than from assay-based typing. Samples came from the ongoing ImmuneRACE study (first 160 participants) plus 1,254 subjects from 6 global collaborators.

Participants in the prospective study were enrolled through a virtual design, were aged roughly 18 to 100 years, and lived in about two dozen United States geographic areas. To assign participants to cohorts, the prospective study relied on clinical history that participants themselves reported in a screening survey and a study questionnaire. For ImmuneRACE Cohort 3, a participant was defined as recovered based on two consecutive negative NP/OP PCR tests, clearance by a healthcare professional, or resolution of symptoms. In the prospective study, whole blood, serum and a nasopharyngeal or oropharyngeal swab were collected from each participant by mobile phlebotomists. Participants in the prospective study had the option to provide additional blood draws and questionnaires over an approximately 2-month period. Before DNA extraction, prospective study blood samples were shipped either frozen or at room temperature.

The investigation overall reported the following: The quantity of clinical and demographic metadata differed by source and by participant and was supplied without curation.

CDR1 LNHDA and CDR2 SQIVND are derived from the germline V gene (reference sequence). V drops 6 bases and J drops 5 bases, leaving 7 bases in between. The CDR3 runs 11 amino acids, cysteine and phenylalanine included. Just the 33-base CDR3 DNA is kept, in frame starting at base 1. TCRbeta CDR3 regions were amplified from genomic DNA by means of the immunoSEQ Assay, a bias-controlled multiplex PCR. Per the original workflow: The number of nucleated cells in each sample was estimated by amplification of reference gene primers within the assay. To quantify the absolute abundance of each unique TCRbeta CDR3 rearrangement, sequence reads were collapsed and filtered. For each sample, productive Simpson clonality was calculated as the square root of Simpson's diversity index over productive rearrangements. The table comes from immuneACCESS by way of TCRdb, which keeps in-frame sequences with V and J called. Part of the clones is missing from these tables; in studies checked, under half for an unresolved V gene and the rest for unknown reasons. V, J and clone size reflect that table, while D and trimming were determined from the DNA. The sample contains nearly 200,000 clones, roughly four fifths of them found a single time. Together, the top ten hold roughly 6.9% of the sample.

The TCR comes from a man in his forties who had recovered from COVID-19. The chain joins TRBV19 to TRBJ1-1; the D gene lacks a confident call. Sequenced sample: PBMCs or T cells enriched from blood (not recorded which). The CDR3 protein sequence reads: CASRAVTEAFF. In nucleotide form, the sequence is TGTGCCAGTAGGGCAGTTACTGAAGCTTTCTTT. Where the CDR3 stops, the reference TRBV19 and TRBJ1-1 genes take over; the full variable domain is DGGITQSPKYLFRKEGQNVTLSCEQNLNHDAMYWYRQDPGQGLRLIYYSQIVNDFQKGDIAEGYSVSREKKESFPLTVTSAQKNPTAFYLCASRAVTEAFFGQGTRLTVV.